A selection of T cell receptor beta chains follows, all from one sample in a study of vaccination and CD4 T cells after COVID-19. These receptors have no identified antigens. TCRdb analysed the PCR reads with MiXCR anew, one entry per CDR3 protein. The sample consists of about 11,000 distinct CDR3 sequences, 28% of them appearing once. Sequences were obtained from CD4+ T cells from blood, cultured in vitro. All receptors come from a human donor in good health. Each CDR3 is given with its conserved first and last residue. The D gene is left open where the match is weak. Only part of the rows carry a size: once, few, many, or a class if the clone is expanded.

medium-sized	TRBD2	TRBV20-1	TRBJ2-5	TGCAGTGCTAGACCCGGGGGGGTCCCGAAGACCCAGTACTTC	CSARPGGVPKTQYF
few	NA	TRBV28	TRBJ2-7	TGTGCCATCACCTCGGGACTCTTTCGCGAGCAGTACTTC	CAITSGLFREQYF
few	NA	TRBV10-3	TRBJ2-3	TGTGCCATCAGTGAGTCCTGGGGTTCGGCAGATACGCAGTATTTT	CAISESWGSADTQYF
NA	TRBD1	TRBV28	TRBJ2-7	TGTGCCAGCAGGGGACAGTCCTACGAGCAGTACTTC	CASRGQSYEQYF
once	NA	TRBV30	TRBJ2-7	TGTGCCTGGAGTGTTCTGCTCCTAGAGAACGAGCAGTACTTC	CAWSVLLLENEQYF
few	TRBD1	TRBV6-1	TRBJ1-5	TGTGCCAGCAAAAACAGGGGGGGGATTCAGCCCCAGCATTTT	CASKNRGGIQPQHF
NA	TRBD1	TRBV28	TRBJ1-2	TGTGCCAGCAGTTTGGGACAGGCCAAGACCTATGGCTACACCTTC	CASSLGQAKTYGYTF
few	TRBD1	TRBV20-1	TRBJ2-7	TGCAGTGCTAGGACAGGGAATGGTCTCGAGCAGTACTTC	CSARTGNGLEQYF
NA	NA	TRBV7-9	TRBJ1-2	TGTGTCAGCAGCCCGGGGGTTTTCTATGGCTACACCTTC	CVSSPGVFYGYTF
few	NA	TRBV27	TRBJ2-4	TGTGCCAGCAGTTTTGCCAGCAACAACATTCAGTACTTC	CASSFASNNIQYF
NA	NA	TRBV7-3	TRBJ2-2	TGTGCCAGCAGCTCGCTTGGGGGGCTTGACACCGGGGAGCTGTTTTTT	CASSSLGGLDTGELFF
NA	NA	TRBV9	TRBJ2-5	TGTGCCAGCAGCCCATCTCCCGGACGGAGACAAGAGACCCAGTACTTC	CASSPSPGRRQETQYF
medium-sized	NA	TRBV20-1	TRBJ1-1	TGCAGTGCTAGGCGGGGGGCGCCGAACACTGAAGCTTTCTTT	CSARRGAPNTEAFF
few	NA	TRBV6-1	TRBJ1-5	TGTGCCAGCGGGACGGGCCAGCCCCAGCATTTT	CASGTGQPQHF
NA	NA	TRBV29-1	TRBJ1-2	TGCAGCGTTGGGGGGCTGGCAGGCTACACCTTC	CSVGGLAGYTF
NA	TRBD1	TRBV6-1	TRBJ1-5	TGTGCCAGCAGTCTAGACAGGGGCTACAATCAGCCCCAGCATTTT	CASSLDRGYNQPQHF
few	NA	TRBV6-1	TRBJ2-7	TGTGCCAGCAGTGAAGAGGGGGGACGGACCTACGAGCAGTACTTC	CASSEEGGRTYEQYF
NA	NA	TRBV5-6	TRBJ1-2	TGTGCCAGCAATCAGGGACCGGATGGCTACACCTTC	CASNQGPDGYTF
few	NA	TRBV6-2/TRBV6-3	TRBJ2-2	TGTGCCAGCAGCTTAAACAGGGCCGGGGAGCTGTTTTTT	CASSLNRAGELFF
NA	TRBD1	TRBV6-5	TRBJ2-2	TGTGCCAGCAGTTACTCGACAGGGGTGAACACCGGGGAGCTGTTTTTT	CASSYSTGVNTGELFF
large	TRBD1	TRBV7-9	TRBJ1-4	TGTGCCAGCAGCCCAGACAGGGTAACTAATGAAAAACTGTTTTTT	CASSPDRVTNEKLFF
few	TRBD2	TRBV27	TRBJ2-3	TGTGCCAGCCATCGCATGACTAGCGGGGCCACAGATACGCAGTATTTT	CASHRMTSGATDTQYF
NA	NA	TRBV6-1	TRBJ1-2	TGTGCCAGCACCCTCATCTCCTCGGGACTCTCCTATGGCTACACCTTC	CASTLISSGLSYGYTF
few	NA	TRBV27	TRBJ1-2	TGTGCCAGCAGTTTCTACGGTCTTGGCTACACCTTC	CASSFYGLGYTF
few	TRBD1	TRBV6-5	TRBJ1-2	TGTGCCAGCAGTTCCCCTGACAGGGCGAACTATGGCTACACCTTC	CASSSPDRANYGYTF
NA	NA	TRBV18	TRBJ2-5	TGTGCCAGCTCACCTTTGAGGGGGAAATTTGGAGAGACCCAGTACTTC	CASSPLRGKFGETQYF
NA	TRBD1	TRBV7-8	TRBJ2-7	TGTGCCAGCAGCAAAGCGGTGACAGGGACCTACGAGCAGTACTTC	CASSKAVTGTYEQYF
NA	NA	TRBV7-8	TRBJ1-6	TGTGCCAGCAGCTTAGCCAGGCTAAGCTCCTATGATTCACCCCTCCACTTT	CASSLARLSSYDSPLHF
NA	TRBD1	TRBV6-5	TRBJ1-5	TGTGCCAGCAGTCACTCATCACAGGGGGCAGGGAATCAGCCCCAGCATTTT	CASSHSSQGAGNQPQHF
NA	NA	TRBV7-9	TRBJ2-7	TGTGCCACAGGGGACGGCTCCTACGAGCAGTACTTC	CATGDGSYEQYF
NA	NA	TRBV20-1	TRBJ2-1	TGCAGTGCTAGAGAGAGTGGACGATACCACAATGAGCAGTTCTTC	CSARESGRYHNEQFF
few	NA	TRBV2	TRBJ2-5	TGTGCCAGCAGAGATCGGACAGTCCAAGAGACCCAGTACTTC	CASRDRTVQETQYF
NA	TRBD1	TRBV5-3	TRBJ1-1	TGTGCCAGATATGGCAGGGGGATTCTGGACACTGAAGCTTTCTTT	CARYGRGILDTEAFF
few	NA	TRBV28	TRBJ2-7	TGTGCCAGCATAGAAAGGAACGAGCAGTACTTC	CASIERNEQYF
NA	NA	TRBV20-1	TRBJ1-5	TGCAGTGCTAGAAACCGGGTCCTTAATCAGCCCCAGCATTTT	CSARNRVLNQPQHF
medium-sized	NA	TRBV28	TRBJ1-6	TGTGCCGTAGGCTCGTCGTATAATTCACCCCTCCACTTT	CAVGSSYNSPLHF
few	NA	TRBV7-3	TRBJ2-3	TGTGCCAGCAGCTCCCAGCCAGTCCGCGCTAGCACAGATACGCAGTATTTT	CASSSQPVRASTDTQYF
NA	NA	TRBV10-3	TRBJ2-1	TGTGCCTCAGCTCCGACGACCGGAAGCTCCTACAATGAGCAGTTCTTC	CASAPTTGSSYNEQFF
NA	NA	TRBV6-4	TRBJ2-3	TGTGCCAGCACAGATACGCAGTATTTT	CASTDTQYF
once	NA	TRBV19	TRBJ2-7	TGTGCCAGTAGTATATCCGTTTCTTACGAGCAGTACTTC	CASSISVSYEQYF
few	NA	TRBV7-9	TRBJ1-5	TGTGCCAGCAACCGCCAAGAAGAGCCCCAGCATTTT	CASNRQEEPQHF
NA	TRBD1	TRBV7-9	TRBJ1-1	TGTGCCAGCAGCTGGACCCAGGGGGCCGCTGAAGCTTTCTTT	CASSWTQGAAEAFF
NA	NA	TRBV28	TRBJ2-5	TGTGCCAGCAGTTACCCGGGCCTCCAAGAGACCCAGTACTTC	CASSYPGLQETQYF
few	NA	TRBV6-2/TRBV6-3	TRBJ2-1	TGTGCCAGCAGCGCGGACAGATACAATGAGCAGTTCTTC	CASSADRYNEQFF
few	TRBD2	TRBV6-2/TRBV6-3	TRBJ2-7	TGTGCCAGCAGGTTTAGCGGGGGCGGCTACGAGCAGTACTTC	CASRFSGGGYEQYF
few	NA	TRBV20-1	TRBJ2-1	TGCAGTGAGAGAGTCTCACGATACAATGAGCAGTTCTTC	CSERVSRYNEQFF
few	NA	TRBV7-9	TRBJ2-5	TGTGCCAGCAGCCCCCTAGCGAAACAAGAGACCCAGTACTTC	CASSPLAKQETQYF
NA	NA	TRBV6-2/TRBV6-3	TRBJ2-3	TGTGCCAGCAGTTTCGGCGGAGCTACGCAGTATTTT	CASSFGGATQYF
NA	NA	TRBV20-1	TRBJ2-7	TGCAGTGCTAGAGATCAGCCAGGGACCCACGAGCAGTACTTC	CSARDQPGTHEQYF
once	TRBD1	TRBV28	TRBJ2-3	TGTGCCAGCAGTCCCGGGGGGACAGGGAGCACAGATACGCAGTATTTT	CASSPGGTGSTDTQYF
NA	NA	TRBV28	TRBJ2-1	TGTGCCAGCAGCGCTTTCTACAATGAGCAGTTCTTC	CASSAFYNEQFF
NA	TRBD1	TRBV29-1	TRBJ1-1	TGCAGCGCCTGCGACAGGGGGCGGAACACTGAAGCTTTCTTT	CSACDRGRNTEAFF
once	NA	TRBV7-2	TRBJ1-3	TGTGCCAGCAGCTTACTGCCCCGGGCAGTTGGAAACACCATATATTTT	CASSLLPRAVGNTIYF
NA	NA	TRBV10-1	TRBJ2-5	TGCGCCAGCAGTGGTCGGGAGGAGACCCAGTACTTC	CASSGREETQYF
medium-sized	NA	TRBV6-1	TRBJ1-1	TGTGCCAGCAGTGGAGGGTCAGGGGACACTGAAGCTTTCTTT	CASSGGSGDTEAFF
few	NA	TRBV6-2/TRBV6-3	TRBJ2-1	TGTGCCAGCAGTTTACAGGAGCTGCACTCCTACAATGAGCAGTTCTTC	CASSLQELHSYNEQFF